Listed below are T cell receptor beta chains from one sample, sequenced in a study of CD8 T cells in ankylosing spondylitis. Each CDR3 protein gets one entry after TCRdb re-called the 5' RACE reads with MiXCR. This sample carries around 490,000 distinct CDR3 sequences, under 5.5% of them seen once, and the ten largest clones take approximately 3.5%. The sample comprised blood, either unsorted or a sorted T cell fraction (not recorded which). The source is a male donor with ankylosing spondylitis. The conserved cysteine and the conserved F or W are not part of the CDR3 here. D genes are given only for firm matches.

>NA|TRBJ1-2|TRBV2
ASSEQEPEPNYGYT
>NA|TRBJ2-3|TRBV10-2
ASSPAGGVRTDTQY
>NA|TRBJ2-1|TRBV5-5
ASSLGDSWSEQF
>NA|TRBJ2-2|TRBV29-1
SVEGAGLRTGELF
>NA|TRBJ2-1|TRBV7-2
ASSLGGRGATYNEQF
>TRBD1|TRBJ1-6|TRBV12-3/TRBV12-4
ASSLTGNGSPLH
>TRBD1|TRBJ1-2|TRBV7-2
ASSLGGTGGYGYT
>TRBD2|TRBJ2-1|TRBV18
ASSRAGEEDEQF
>NA|TRBJ1-4|TRBV4-2
ASSETVLQGAGEKLF
>NA|TRBJ2-5|TRBV4-1
ASSPDGGETQY
>TRBD2|TRBJ2-5|TRBV10-3
AISDPGTSGSETQY
>NA|TRBJ2-7|TRBV5-5
ASSFGTGSFYYEQY
>NA|TRBJ2-1|TRBV7-9
ASSGRDFSYNEQF
>NA|TRBJ1-3|TRBV20-1
SAGRRGSGNTIY
>NA|TRBJ1-4|TRBV6-1
ASSLTVLNEKLF
>TRBD2|TRBJ2-1|TRBV20-1
SAEGLAGEGNEQF